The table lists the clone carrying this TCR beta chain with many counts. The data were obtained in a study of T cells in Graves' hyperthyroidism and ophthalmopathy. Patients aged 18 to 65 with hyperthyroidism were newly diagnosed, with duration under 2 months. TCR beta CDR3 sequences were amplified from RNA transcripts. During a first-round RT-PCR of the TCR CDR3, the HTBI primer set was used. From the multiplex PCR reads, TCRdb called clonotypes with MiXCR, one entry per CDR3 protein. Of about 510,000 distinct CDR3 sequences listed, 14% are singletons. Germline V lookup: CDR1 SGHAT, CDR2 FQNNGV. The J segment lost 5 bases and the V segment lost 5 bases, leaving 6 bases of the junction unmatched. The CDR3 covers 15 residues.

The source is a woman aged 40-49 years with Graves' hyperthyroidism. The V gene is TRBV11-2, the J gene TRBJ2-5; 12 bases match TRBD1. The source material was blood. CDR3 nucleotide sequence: TGTGCCAGCAGCCATTGGGACAGGGGGCGGGAGACCCAGTACTTC. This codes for CASSHWDRGRETQYF.